A selection of T cell receptor beta chains follows, all from one sample in a study of cytomegalovirus exposure and HLA in healthy donors. The protocol was immunoSEQ multiplex PCR, while the TCRdb copy is restricted to in-frame clones and leaves out a portion. The repertoire holds about 330,000 clones, 86% seen once, with around 0.8% in the top ten. The sample consisted of PBMCs. These TCRs come from a woman aged 18-30 years in good health and CMV-seronegative. Both conserved end residues are part of each CDR3. A D gene is named only where the DNA matches it firmly. A row's size may be missing; if present it is once, few, many or a size class.

>TRBJ1-5|.|TRBV6-5|.
CASIGATSNQPQHF
TGTGCCAGCATAGGAGCTACTAGCAATCAGCCCCAGCATTTT
>TRBJ2-7|TRBD1|TRBV5-5|.
CASSKPGQSYEQYF
TGTGCCAGCAGCAAACCGGGACAGAGCTACGAGCAGTACTTC
>TRBJ1-2|TRBD1|TRBV10-3|.
CAITRDRDYGYTF
TGTGCCATCACCAGGGACAGGGACTATGGCTACACCTTC
>TRBJ1-5|.|TRBV4-1|.
CASRNREGGNQPQHF
TGCGCCAGCCGCAACAGGGAAGGAGGCAATCAGCCCCAGCATTTT
>TRBJ1-2|.|TRBV13|.
CASSFHANANYGYTF
TGTGCCAGCAGCTTCCACGCGAACGCTAACTATGGCTACACCTTC
>TRBJ2-5|TRBD1|TRBV2|.
CASTGVTGGEETQYF
TGTGCCAGCACGGGGGTGACAGGGGGCGAGGAGACCCAGTACTTC
>TRBJ1-2|.|TRBV13|.
CASSSIGTTLGYTF
TGTGCCAGCAGCTCAATCGGGACAACGTTGGGCTACACCTTC
>TRBJ1-2|TRBD1|TRBV27|.
CASSSRQGSNYGYTF
TGTGCCAGCAGTTCCCGACAGGGCAGCAACTATGGCTACACCTTC
>TRBJ2-5|.|TRBV9|.
CASSDRGGAQETQYF
TGTGCCAGCAGCGACCGAGGGGGGGCTCAAGAGACCCAGTACTTC
>TRBJ1-1|TRBD1|TRBV11-2|.
CASSANPGQGGTEAFF
TGTGCCAGCAGCGCCAATCCCGGACAGGGGGGTACTGAAGCTTTCTTT
>TRBJ2-7|TRBD2|TRBV19|.
CASSLAGVWAEQYF
TGTGCCAGTAGTCTGGCGGGAGTTTGGGCGGAGCAGTACTTC
>TRBJ2-7|TRBD1|TRBV7-8|.
CASSLDRGSHEQYF
TGTGCCAGCAGCCTGGACAGGGGTTCCCACGAGCAGTACTTC
>TRBJ2-2|.|TRBV2|.
CASNRGGGDTGELFF
TGTGCCAGCAACCGGGGTGGCGGAGACACCGGGGAGCTGTTTTTT
>TRBJ2-2|.|TRBV7-6|.
CASSPAGAPLNTGELFF
TGTGCCAGCAGTCCGGCGGGGGCCCCCCTGAACACCGGGGAGCTGTTTTTT
>TRBJ1-1|.|TRBV4-1|.
CASSPRQVTEAFF
TGCGCCAGCAGCCCCCGTCAGGTCACTGAAGCTTTCTTT
>TRBJ2-5|.|TRBV27|.
CASSPRTDQEAQYF
TGTGCCAGCAGTCCCCGGACAGACCAAGAGGCCCAGTACTTC
>TRBJ1-2|TRBD1|TRBV15|.
CATSRDRSGGQLYGYTF
TGTGCCACCAGCAGAGATCGGAGCGGGGGACAGCTCTATGGCTACACCTTC
>TRBJ1-1|.|TRBV7-3|.
CASSSNRNTEAFF
TGTGCCAGCAGCTCCAACAGGAACACTGAAGCTTTCTTT
>TRBJ1-1|.|TRBV19|few
CASRADGGSYTEAFF
TGTGCCAGTAGGGCAGACGGAGGCTCATACACTGAAGCTTTCTTT
>TRBJ2-5|TRBD2|TRBV2|.
CASRQLAGESETQYF
TGTGCCAGCAGACAACTAGCGGGAGAGAGTGAGACCCAGTACTTC
>TRBJ2-7|TRBD2|TRBV9|.
CASSVGLAGAGEQYF
TGTGCCAGCAGCGTAGGACTAGCGGGAGCTGGCGAGCAGTACTTC
>TRBJ2-5|TRBD2|TRBV2|.
CASSGASGSPRETQYF
TGTGCCAGCAGTGGGGCTAGCGGGAGCCCCCGGGAGACCCAGTACTTC
>TRBJ2-7|.|TRBV11-2|.
CASSQGSYEQYF
TGTGCCAGCAGCCAGGGCTCCTACGAGCAGTACTTC
>TRBJ1-3|.|TRBV5-1|.
CASSLEAQDYHSGNTIYF
TGCGCCAGCAGCTTGGAGGCCCAGGACTATCACTCTGGAAACACCATATATTTT
>TRBJ2-1|.|TRBV10-3|.
CAISAMADSNEQFF
TGTGCCATCAGTGCTATGGCGGACTCCAATGAGCAGTTCTTC
>TRBJ2-7|TRBD1|TRBV7-8|.
CASSLDEGARAEQYF
TGTGCCAGCAGCTTAGATGAGGGGGCGCGGGCCGAGCAGTACTTC
>TRBJ1-1|.|TRBV4-2|.
CASSQEGGAHLEAFF
TGTGCCAGCAGCCAAGAGGGCGGGGCCCACCTTGAAGCTTTCTTT
>TRBJ2-1|TRBD2|TRBV7-6|.
CASSLAPDTSGRAYNEQFF
TGTGCCAGCAGCTTAGCTCCAGATACTAGCGGGAGGGCCTACAATGAGCAGTTCTTC
>TRBJ2-5|TRBD2|TRBV4-2|.
CASSQGEGETQYF
TGTGCCAGCAGCCAAGGGGAGGGAGAGACCCAGTACTTC
>TRBJ1-1|.|TRBV11-2|.
CASSLVLGSLEGTEAFF
TGTGCCAGCAGCTTAGTTTTGGGCAGCCTAGAGGGCACTGAAGCTTTCTTT
>TRBJ1-1|TRBD1|TRBV6-6|few
CASSLADRVGEAFF
TGTGCCAGCAGTCTTGCCGACAGGGTCGGTGAAGCTTTCTTT
>TRBJ2-1|.|TRBV15|.
CATSPTRAEQFF
TGTGCCACCAGCCCCACCCGAGCTGAGCAGTTCTTC
>TRBJ2-1|.|TRBV7-2|.
CASSLVRHEQFF
TGTGCCAGCAGCTTAGTGCGTCATGAGCAGTTCTTC
>TRBJ2-7|TRBD2|TRBV7-8|.
CASSSGLAGASYEQYF
TGTGCCAGCAGCTCTGGACTAGCGGGCGCCTCCTACGAGCAGTACTTC
>TRBJ2-7|TRBD1|TRBV7-6|.
CASSPGGQGAYEQYF
TGTGCCAGCAGCCCAGGGGGACAGGGGGCCTACGAGCAGTACTTC
>TRBJ2-1|.|TRBV27|.
CASSSREEQFF
TGTGCCAGCAGTTCGCGAGAGGAGCAGTTCTTC
>TRBJ2-3|TRBD1|TRBV5-1|.
CASSPSGTAKSTDTQYF
TGCGCCAGCAGCCCCTCCGGGACAGCAAAGAGCACAGATACGCAGTATTTT
>TRBJ2-2|.|TRBV18|.
CASSPYTPRNTGELFF
TGTGCCAGCTCACCTTACACACCTAGAAACACCGGGGAGCTGTTTTTT
>TRBJ2-3|TRBD2|TRBV15|.
CATSTRTSGSFTDTQYF
TGTGCCACCAGCACAAGGACTAGCGGGAGTTTCACAGATACGCAGTATTTT
>TRBJ1-4|.|TRBV6-1|.
CASSAMTNEKLFF
TGTGCCAGCAGTGCAATGACTAATGAAAAACTGTTTTTT
>TRBJ2-5|TRBD2|TRBV4-1|.
CASSQVVHAGVETQYF
TGCGCCAGCAGCCAAGTAGTCCACGCGGGAGTAGAGACCCAGTACTTC
>TRBJ2-7|TRBD2|TRBV18|.
CASSPPGLAGGRSYEQYF
TGTGCCAGCTCACCACCGGGACTAGCGGGAGGGCGGTCCTACGAGCAGTACTTC
>TRBJ2-7|TRBD1|TRBV7-2|.
CASSFGKGGFDEQYF
TGTGCCAGCAGCTTCGGTAAAGGGGGCTTCGACGAGCAGTACTTC
>TRBJ2-3|TRBD2|TRBV7-9|few
CSAASGSASTDTQYF
TGCAGTGCGGCTAGCGGGAGTGCTAGCACAGATACGCAGTATTTT
>TRBJ2-7|.|TRBV28|.
CASTTGTPVGKQYF
TGTGCCAGCACTACCGGGACTCCGGTTGGTAAGCAGTACTTC
>TRBJ2-5|TRBD1|TRBV6-6|.
CASSYSRTGIGETQYF
TGTGCCAGCAGTTACTCGAGGACAGGAATTGGTGAGACCCAGTACTTC
>TRBJ2-7|.|TRBV21-1|.
CASRGQGEYEQYF
TGTGCCAGCAGGGGACAGGGTGAGTACGAGCAGTACTTC
>TRBJ2-2|TRBD2|TRBV4-1|.
CASSQGAGVTGELFF
TGCGCCAGCAGCCAAGGAGCGGGAGTTACCGGGGAGCTGTTTTTT
>TRBJ2-3|TRBD1|TRBV5-1|.
CASRSGQPTDTQYF
TGCGCCAGCAGATCGGGACAGCCCACAGATACGCAGTATTTT
>TRBJ2-1|.|TRBV6-6|.
CASSGEVRGNEQFF
TGTGCCAGCAGTGGGGAAGTCCGGGGCAATGAGCAGTTCTTC
>TRBJ1-3|.|TRBV18|.
CASSPSQASSGNTIYF
TGTGCCAGCTCACCAAGCCAGGCGAGCTCTGGAAACACCATATATTTT
>TRBJ2-1|TRBD2|TRBV6-5|.
CATSRMDGRVGEQFF
TGTGCCACTTCGAGGATGGACGGGAGGGTTGGTGAGCAGTTCTTC
>TRBJ1-5|.|TRBV5-6|.
CASSFSGTISNQPQHF
TGTGCCAGCAGCTTTTCCGGGACAATCAGCAATCAGCCCCAGCATTTT
>TRBJ2-1|TRBD1|TRBV19|.
CASSIARGGTGNYNEQFF
TGTGCCAGTAGTATAGCGAGAGGGGGGACAGGGAATTACAATGAGCAGTTCTTC